This T cell receptor (beta chain) was recovered during a study of kidney transplant recipient with SARS-CoV-2 infection (dated by TCRdb to the early 2020s). Inclusive of the bounding cysteine and phenylalanine, the CDR3 is 17 residues long. Solely the CDR3 DNA is kept, with 51 bases framed from the first base. Relative to germline, V is 5 bases shorter and J is 4 bases shorter, with 23 bases between their ends. TCRdb records Illumina MiSeq as the sequencer. Profiling of the peripheral T cell repertoire targeted human TCRbeta genes. In the source study's methods: To account for variability over time, differences in clonotype abundance were tested using beta-binomial modelling. Clonotypes that had expanded were screened against the ImmuneCODE reference database of SARS-CoV-2-associated TCRs and mapped onto regions of the viral genome. Further repertoire analyses covered TRBV gene usage, CDR3 length, CDR3 amino acid overlap between time points, clonotype abundance distributions and Jaccard similarity. In TCRdb, the public reads were trimmed at Q25 with fastp and aligned with MiXCR, with productive beta chains retained. Identical CDR3 protein sequences are pooled into one entry, listed with their most common genes and DNA. It is TCRdb's table, rather than the study itself, that gives the V and J calls and clone size. This sample is represented by under 300,000 distinct CDR3 sequences; about 30% of them were singletons. The ten largest clones take up more than 6.5% of the sample.

This clonotype was recorded a few times. Its antigen target is currently unknown. The sample holds no much larger clone one base away, and base qualities are not on file. Reading the label with the study, this specimen's time point is: pre-pandemic baseline sample and day 111 after first positive SARS-CoV-2 test. Here the chain combines TRBV7-1 and TRBJ1-2; the D gene is unclear. TRBV7-1 is an ORF, with its function uncertain. Sample: a blood sample, taken at baseline and between days 110 and 120 from a kidney transplant recipient. This sequence originates from a male patient aged 25-45 years who had COVID-19 and was a kidney transplant recipient. Some T cells present after a transplant may be cells of the graft donor. The nucleotides are TGTGCCAGCAGCACACCCGCTCACGAGGGAAAGACCTATGGCTACACCTTC. This codes for CASSTPAHEGKTYGYTF.